This T cell receptor beta chain is drawn from a study of metastatic and nonmetastatic thyroid tumors (dated by TCRdb to 2019 to 2021). Background on the whole study: The researchers compared repertoires between peripheral blood samples and tumor or nodule tissue samples from patients with malignant or benign thyroid disease. Study-wide conclusions, independent of this receptor: In both blood and tumor samples, TCR beta diversity was reported to be significantly higher in malignant tumors than in benign nodules.

Spanning cysteine to phenylalanine, the CDR3 consists of 15 amino acids. This entry keeps only the CDR3 DNA: 45 bases, framed from base 1. CDR1 and CDR2 are read off the germline V gene (reference sequence) as DFQATT and SNEGSKA. Germline trimming amounts to 1 base on V and 4 bases on J, with 2 as the count of junction bases outside the gene matches. No patient had received any treatment before thyroid surgery. The study retrospectively analysed patient clinical samples collected from the early 2010s to the late 2010s using T-cell receptor beta sequencing. Library generation was performed with PCR. This sample was sequenced with an Illumina HiSeq 4000. The TCR beta-chain CDR3 region of each patient was profiled by high-throughput sequencing. Concerning the study's data processing: The researchers built a classifier to tell apart papillary thyroid cancer patients with distant metastasis, based on CDR3 differences among clinicopathological groups. To measure repertoire diversity the researchers used the Shannon index, while the Morisita-Horn index served to gauge how similar the tumor and blood repertoires were. TCRdb passed the public sequencing reads through fastp at Q25 and MiXCR, retaining productive beta sequences. These V and J calls derive from TCRdb rather than the authors' analysis. The sample contains 45,000 to 50,000 clones, about 25% of them found a single time. Over 3% of the sample rests with the top ten.

Concerning this clone: The antigen this receptor binds is unknown. Base-call qualities are not available, and no considerably larger clone is one nucleotide away.

Recombination linked TRBV20-1 to TRBJ2-1; 12 middle bases align to TRBD2. Sequencing input: blood. The TCR sequence derives from a male donor with papillary thyroid cancer or a benign thyroid nodule (not recorded which). Some clones in this sample may be carry-over from other donors' samples. The CDR3 protein: CSARGTSGDYNEQFF. At the DNA level, the sequence is TGCAGTGCTAGAGGGACTAGCGGGGATTACAATGAGCAGTTCTTC.